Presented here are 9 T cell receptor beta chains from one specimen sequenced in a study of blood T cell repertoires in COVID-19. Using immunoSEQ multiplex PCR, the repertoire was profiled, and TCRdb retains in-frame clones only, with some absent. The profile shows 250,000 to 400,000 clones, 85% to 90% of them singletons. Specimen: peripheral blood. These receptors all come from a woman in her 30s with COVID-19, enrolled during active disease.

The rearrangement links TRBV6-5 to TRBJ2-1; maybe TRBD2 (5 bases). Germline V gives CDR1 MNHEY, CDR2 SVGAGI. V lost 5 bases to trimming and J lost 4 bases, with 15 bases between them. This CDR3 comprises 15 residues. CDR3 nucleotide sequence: TGTGCCAGCAGTCACGGGGAGTCCCAATACAATGAGCAGTTCTTC. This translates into CASSHGESQYNEQFF.

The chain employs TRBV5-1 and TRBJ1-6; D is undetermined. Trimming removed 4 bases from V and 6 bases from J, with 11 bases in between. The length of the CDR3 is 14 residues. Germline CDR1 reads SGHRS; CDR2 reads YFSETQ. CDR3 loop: CASSPGLLNSPLHF. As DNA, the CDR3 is TGCGCCAGCAGCCCTGGCCTTCTTAATTCACCCCTCCACTTT.

CDR3 sequence (DNA): TGTGCCACCAGCAGAGACCGGGATAAAGGAAAACCTGGCTACACCTTC. This gives the protein CATSRDRDKGKPGYTF. This chain joins TRBV15 and TRBJ1-2; D uncertain. The CDR3 length is 16 residues. V dropped 0 bases and J dropped 7 bases, with 18 bases sitting between them. Germline values: CDR1 LNHNV, CDR2 YYDKDF (reference sequence).

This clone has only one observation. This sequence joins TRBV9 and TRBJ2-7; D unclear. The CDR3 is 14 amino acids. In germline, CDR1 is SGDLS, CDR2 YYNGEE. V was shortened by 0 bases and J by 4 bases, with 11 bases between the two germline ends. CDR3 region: CASSVEFLSYEQYF. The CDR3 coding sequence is TGTGCCAGCAGCGTAGAATTTTTGAGTTACGAGCAGTACTTC.

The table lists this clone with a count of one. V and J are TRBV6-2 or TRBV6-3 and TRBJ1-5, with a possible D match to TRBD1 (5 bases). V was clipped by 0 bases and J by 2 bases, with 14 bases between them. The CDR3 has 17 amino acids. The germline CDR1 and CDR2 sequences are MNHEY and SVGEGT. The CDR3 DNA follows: TGTGCCAGCAGTTACTCGAGATTACAGGTCCGCAATCAGCCCCAGCATTTT. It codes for CASSYSRLQVRNQPQHF.

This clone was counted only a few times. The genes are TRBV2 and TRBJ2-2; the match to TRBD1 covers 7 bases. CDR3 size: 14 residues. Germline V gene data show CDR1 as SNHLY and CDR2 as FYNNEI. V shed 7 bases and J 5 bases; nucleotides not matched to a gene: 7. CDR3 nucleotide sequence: TGTGCCAGCAATAGACAGGGCTTGACCGGGGAGCTGTTTTTT. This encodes CASNRQGLTGELFF. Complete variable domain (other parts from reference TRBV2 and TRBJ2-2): EPEVTQTPSHQVTQMGQEVILRCVPISNHLYFYWYRQILGQKVEFLVSFYNNEISEKSEIFDDQFSVERPDGSNFTLKIRSTKLEDSAMYFCASNRQGLTGELFFGEGSRLTVL.

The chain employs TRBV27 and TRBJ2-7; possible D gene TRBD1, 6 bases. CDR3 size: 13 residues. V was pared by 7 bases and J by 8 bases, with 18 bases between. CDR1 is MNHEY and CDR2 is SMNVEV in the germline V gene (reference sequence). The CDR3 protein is CASTGGQPWKQYF. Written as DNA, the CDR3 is TGTGCCAGCACAGGTGGACAGCCGTGGAAGCAGTACTTC.

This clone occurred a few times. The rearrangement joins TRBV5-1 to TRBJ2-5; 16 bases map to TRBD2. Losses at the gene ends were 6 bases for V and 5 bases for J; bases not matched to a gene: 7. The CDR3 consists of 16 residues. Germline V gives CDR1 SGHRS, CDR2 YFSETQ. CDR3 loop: CASTGLAGGPGETQYF. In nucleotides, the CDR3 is TGCGCCAGCACGGGACTAGCGGGAGGGCCGGGGGAGACCCAGTACTTC.

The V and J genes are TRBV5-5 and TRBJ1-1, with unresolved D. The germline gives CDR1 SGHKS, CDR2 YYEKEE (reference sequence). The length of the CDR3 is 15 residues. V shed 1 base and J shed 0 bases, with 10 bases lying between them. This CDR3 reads CASSLFSGLNTEAFF. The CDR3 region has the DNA TGTGCCAGCAGCTTGTTTTCAGGCTTGAACACTGAAGCTTTCTTT.